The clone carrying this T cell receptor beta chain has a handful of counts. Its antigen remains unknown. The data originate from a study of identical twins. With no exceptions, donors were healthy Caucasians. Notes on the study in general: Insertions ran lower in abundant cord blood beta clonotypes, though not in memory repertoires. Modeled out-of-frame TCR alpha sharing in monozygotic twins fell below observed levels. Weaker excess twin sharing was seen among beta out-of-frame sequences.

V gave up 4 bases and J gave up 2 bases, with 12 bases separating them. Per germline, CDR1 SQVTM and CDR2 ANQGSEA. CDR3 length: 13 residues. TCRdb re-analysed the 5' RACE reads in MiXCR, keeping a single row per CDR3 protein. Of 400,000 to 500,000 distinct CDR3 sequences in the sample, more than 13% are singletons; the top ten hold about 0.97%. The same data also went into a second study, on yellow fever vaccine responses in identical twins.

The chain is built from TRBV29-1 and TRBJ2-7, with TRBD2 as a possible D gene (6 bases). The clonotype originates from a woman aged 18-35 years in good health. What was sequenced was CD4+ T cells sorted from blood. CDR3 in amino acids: CSVGDSRAYEQYF. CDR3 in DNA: TGCAGCGTTGGGGACTCCCGGGCCTACGAGCAGTACTTC.